This T cell receptor (beta chain) was identified in a study of CD8 T cells in ankylosing spondylitis. Overall study findings and caveats: It appeared that ankylosing spondylitis blood was characterized by a TCR beta motif of roughly 8 highly homologous variants.

V was cut by 1 base and J by 0 bases, with 12 bases left in between. The CDR3 spans 16 residues. CDR1 is MNHNS and CDR2 is SASEGT in the germline V gene. As for this clonotype: The antigen is unknown.

Preparation of TCR beta libraries was done by quantitative 5'-RACE with molecular barcodes. TCRdb processed the 5' RACE reads anew with MiXCR; each CDR3 protein has one entry. The sample contains a few hundred thousand distinct CDR3 sequences, 8% of which appear only once. The sample comprised blood, either unsorted or a sorted T cell fraction (not recorded which). This sequence was found in a male donor with ankylosing spondylitis. This sequence joins TRBV6-1 and TRBJ1-1; possibly TRBD1 for D (6 bases). This CDR3 reads CASSEDTGRMNTEAFF. CDR3 sequence (DNA): TGTGCCAGCAGTGAAGATACAGGGCGGATGAACACTGAAGCTTTCTTT.